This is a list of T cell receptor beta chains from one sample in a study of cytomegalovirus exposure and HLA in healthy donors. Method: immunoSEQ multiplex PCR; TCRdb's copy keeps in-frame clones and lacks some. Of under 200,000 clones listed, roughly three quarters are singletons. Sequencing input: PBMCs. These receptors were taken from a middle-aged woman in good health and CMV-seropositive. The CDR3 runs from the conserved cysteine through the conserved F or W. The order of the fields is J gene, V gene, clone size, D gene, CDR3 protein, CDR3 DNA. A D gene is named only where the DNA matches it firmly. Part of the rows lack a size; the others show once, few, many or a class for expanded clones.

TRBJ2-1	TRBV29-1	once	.	CSVAFNEQFF	TGCAGCGTTGCCTTCAATGAGCAGTTCTTC
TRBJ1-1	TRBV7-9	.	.	CASGRSNTEAFF	TGTGCCAGCGGGCGATCCAACACTGAAGCTTTCTTT
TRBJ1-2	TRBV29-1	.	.	CSVAQGPLPGYTF	TGCAGCGTCGCACAGGGCCCTCTTCCTGGCTACACCTTC
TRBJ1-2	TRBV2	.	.	CASSRPRDNHGYTF	TGTGCCAGCAGCCGCCCCCGGGACAACCATGGCTACACCTTC
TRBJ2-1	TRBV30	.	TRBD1	CAWGDSYNEQFF	TGTGCCTGGGGGGACAGTTACAATGAGCAGTTCTTC
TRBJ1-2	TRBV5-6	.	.	CASHARGLTYGYTF	TGTGCCAGCCATGCCAGGGGCTTGACCTATGGCTACACCTTC
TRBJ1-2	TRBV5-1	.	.	CASGDGGLWYGYTF	TGCGCCAGCGGCGACGGGGGGTTATGGTATGGCTACACCTTC
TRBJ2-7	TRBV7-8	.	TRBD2	CASSLTAGGYEQYF	TGTGCCAGCAGCTTAACTGCGGGGGGCTACGAGCAGTACTTC
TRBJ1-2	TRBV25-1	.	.	CASSELSGYTF	TGTGCCAGCAGTGAACTAAGCGGCTACACCTTC
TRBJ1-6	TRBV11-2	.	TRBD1	CASSYRGNNSPLHF	TGTGCCAGCAGCTACAGGGGGAACAATTCACCCCTCCACTTT
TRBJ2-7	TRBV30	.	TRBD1	CAWSVRTGVYEQYF	TGTGCCTGGAGTGTACGGACAGGGGTCTACGAGCAGTACTTC
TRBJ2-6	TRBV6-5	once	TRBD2	CASSYSRGSGANVLTF	TGTGCCAGCAGTTACTCGCGGGGGTCTGGGGCCAACGTCCTGACTTTC
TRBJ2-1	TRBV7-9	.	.	CASTPRAYNEQFF	TGTGCCAGCACCCCGCGAGCGTACAATGAGCAGTTCTTC
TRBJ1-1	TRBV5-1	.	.	CASSSQGFRNTEAFF	TGCGCCAGCAGCTCTCAGGGTTTTCGGAACACTGAAGCTTTCTTT
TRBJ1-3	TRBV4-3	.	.	CASSQEARGFGNTIYF	TGCGCCAGCAGCCAAGAGGCCAGGGGCTTTGGAAACACCATATATTTT
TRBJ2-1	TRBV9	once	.	CASSWAQGRGGNEQFF	TGTGCCAGCAGCTGGGCACAGGGAAGAGGTGGCAATGAGCAGTTCTTC
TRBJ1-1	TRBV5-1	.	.	CASSLDGGGSEAFF	TGCGCCAGCAGCTTGGATGGAGGCGGTTCTGAAGCTTTCTTT
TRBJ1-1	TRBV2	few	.	CASTPLIAGAEAFF	TGTGCCAGCACCCCCTTGATTGCGGGAGCTGAAGCTTTCTTT
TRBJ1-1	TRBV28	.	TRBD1	CASSPTGRAFF	TGTGCCAGCAGTCCGACAGGGAGAGCTTTCTTT
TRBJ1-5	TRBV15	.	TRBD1	CATSTGGWGNQPQHF	TGTGCCACCAGCACAGGGGGTTGGGGCAATCAGCCCCAGCATTTT
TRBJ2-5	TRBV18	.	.	CASSPLDSLGAQYF	TGTGCCAGCTCACCACTGGACAGCCTCGGGGCCCAGTACTTC
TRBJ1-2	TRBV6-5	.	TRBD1	CASSYAREGGVAGYTF	TGTGCCAGCAGTTACGCGAGGGAAGGGGGCGTAGCTGGCTACACCTTC
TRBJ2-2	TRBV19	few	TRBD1	CASRRDRENTGELFF	TGTGCCAGTAGACGGGACAGAGAGAACACCGGGGAGCTGTTTTTT
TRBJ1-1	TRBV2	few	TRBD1	CAGRRDSGLGNTEAFF	TGTGCCGGCCGGCGGGACAGCGGCCTTGGGAACACTGAAGCTTTCTTT
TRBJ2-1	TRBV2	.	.	CASSVLASSYNEQFF	TGTGCCAGCAGTGTCTTAGCGAGCTCCTACAATGAGCAGTTCTTC
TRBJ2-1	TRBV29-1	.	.	CSVEGGTGSSYNEQFF	TGCAGCGTTGAGGGGGGAACAGGTAGCTCCTACAATGAGCAGTTCTTC
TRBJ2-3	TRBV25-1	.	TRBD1	CASSPTGAVADTQYF	TGTGCCAGCAGTCCGACAGGGGCAGTTGCAGATACGCAGTATTTT
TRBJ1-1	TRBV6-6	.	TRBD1	CASSTGVTEAFF	TGTGCCAGCAGTACAGGGGTTACTGAAGCTTTCTTT
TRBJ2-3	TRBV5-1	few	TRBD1	CASSRYRGPFTDTQYF	TGCGCCAGCAGCCGATACAGGGGGCCCTTCACAGATACGCAGTATTTT
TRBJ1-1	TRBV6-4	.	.	CASSDSTAPNNTEAFF	TGTGCCAGCAGTGACTCGACAGCCCCCAATAACACTGAAGCTTTCTTT
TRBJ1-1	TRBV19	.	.	CASSVNMNTEAFF	TGTGCCAGTAGCGTCAACATGAACACTGAAGCTTTCTTT